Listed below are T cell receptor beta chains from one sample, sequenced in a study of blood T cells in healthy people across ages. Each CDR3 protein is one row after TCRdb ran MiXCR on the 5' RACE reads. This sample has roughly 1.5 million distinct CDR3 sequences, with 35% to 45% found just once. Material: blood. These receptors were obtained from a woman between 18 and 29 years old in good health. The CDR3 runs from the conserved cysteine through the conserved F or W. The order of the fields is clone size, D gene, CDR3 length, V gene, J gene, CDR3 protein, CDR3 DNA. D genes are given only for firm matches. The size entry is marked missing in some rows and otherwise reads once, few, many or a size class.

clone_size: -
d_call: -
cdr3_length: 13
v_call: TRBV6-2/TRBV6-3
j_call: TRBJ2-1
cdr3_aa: CASSTRRANEQFF
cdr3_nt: TGTGCCAGCAGTACCCGACGGGCCAATGAGCAGTTCTTC

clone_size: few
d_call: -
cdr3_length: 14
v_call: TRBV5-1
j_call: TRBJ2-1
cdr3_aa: CASYEYGSFNEQFF
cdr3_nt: TGCGCCAGCTATGAATATGGCAGTTTCAATGAGCAGTTCTTC

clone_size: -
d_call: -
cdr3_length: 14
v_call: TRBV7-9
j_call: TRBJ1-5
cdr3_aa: CASSLGRADRPQHF
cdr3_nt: TGTGCCAGCAGCTTAGGAAGGGCAGATCGGCCCCAGCATTTT

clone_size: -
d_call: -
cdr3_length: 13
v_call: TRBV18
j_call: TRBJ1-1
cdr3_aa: CASSQIRDNEAFF
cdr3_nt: TGTGCCAGCTCACAAATCCGGGACAATGAAGCTTTCTTT

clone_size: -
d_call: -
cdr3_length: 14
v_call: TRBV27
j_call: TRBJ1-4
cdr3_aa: CASSLMIADKKLFF
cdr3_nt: TGTGCCAGCAGTTTGATGATAGCGGACAAAAAACTGTTTTTT

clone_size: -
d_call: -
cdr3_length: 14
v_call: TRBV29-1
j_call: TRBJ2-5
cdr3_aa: CSVRLSSNQETQYF
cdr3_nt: TGCAGCGTCAGACTGAGCAGTAACCAAGAGACCCAGTACTTC

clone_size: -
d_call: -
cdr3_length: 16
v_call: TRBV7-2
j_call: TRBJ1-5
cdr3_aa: CASSTQGRYSNLPQHF
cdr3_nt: TGTGCCAGCAGTACACAGGGACGGTATAGCAATCTGCCCCAGCATTTT

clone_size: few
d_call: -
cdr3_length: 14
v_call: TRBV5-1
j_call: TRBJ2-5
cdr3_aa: CASSFEGRTETQYF
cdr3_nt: TGCGCCAGCAGCTTCGAAGGACGCACAGAGACCCAGTACTTC

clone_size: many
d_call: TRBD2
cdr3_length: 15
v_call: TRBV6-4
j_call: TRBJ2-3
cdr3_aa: CASSDSAGGPDTQYF
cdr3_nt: TGTGCCAGCAGTGACTCAGCGGGAGGGCCAGATACGCAGTATTTT

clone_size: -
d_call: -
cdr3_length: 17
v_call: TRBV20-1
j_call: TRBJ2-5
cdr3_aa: CSARGQQERYFQETQYF
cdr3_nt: TGCAGTGCTAGAGGGCAGCAGGAGCGCTATTTCCAAGAGACCCAGTACTTC

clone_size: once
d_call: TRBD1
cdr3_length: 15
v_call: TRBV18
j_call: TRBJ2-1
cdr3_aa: CASSRNRDSANEQFF
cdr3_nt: TGTGCCAGCTCACGAAACAGGGACAGTGCGAATGAGCAGTTCTTC

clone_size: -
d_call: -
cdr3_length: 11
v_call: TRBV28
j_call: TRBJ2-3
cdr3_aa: CAILGRDTQYF
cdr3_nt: TGTGCCATCCTCGGACGGGATACGCAGTATTTT

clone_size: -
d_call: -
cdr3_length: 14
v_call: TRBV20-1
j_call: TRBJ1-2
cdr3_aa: CSARAYLRGYGYTF
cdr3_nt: TGCAGTGCTAGAGCGTATTTACGGGGTTATGGCTACACCTTC

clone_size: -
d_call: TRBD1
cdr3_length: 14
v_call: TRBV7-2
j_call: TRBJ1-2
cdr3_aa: CASSLERQGNGYTF
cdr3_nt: TGTGCCAGCAGCTTAGAACGACAGGGGAATGGCTACACCTTC

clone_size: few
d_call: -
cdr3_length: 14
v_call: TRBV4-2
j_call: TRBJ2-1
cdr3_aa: CASSPGAYYNEQFF
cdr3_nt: TGTGCCAGCAGCCCCGGGGCTTACTACAATGAGCAGTTCTTC